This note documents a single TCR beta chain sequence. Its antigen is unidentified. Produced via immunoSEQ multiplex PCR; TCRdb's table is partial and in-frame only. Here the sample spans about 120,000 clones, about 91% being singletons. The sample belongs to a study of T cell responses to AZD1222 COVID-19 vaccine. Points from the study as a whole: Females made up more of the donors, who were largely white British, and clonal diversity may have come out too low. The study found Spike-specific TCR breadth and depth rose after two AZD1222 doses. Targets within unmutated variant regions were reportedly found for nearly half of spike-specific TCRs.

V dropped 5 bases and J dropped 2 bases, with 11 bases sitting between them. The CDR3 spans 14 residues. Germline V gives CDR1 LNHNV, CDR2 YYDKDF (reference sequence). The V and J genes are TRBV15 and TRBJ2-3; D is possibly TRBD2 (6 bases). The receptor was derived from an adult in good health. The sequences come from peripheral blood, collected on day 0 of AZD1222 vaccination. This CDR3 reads CATSGAGFTDTQYF. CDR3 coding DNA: TGTGCCACCAGCGGTGCGGGGTTCACAGATACGCAGTATTTT.